This TCR beta chain was identified in a study of cytomegalovirus exposure and HLA in healthy donors listed by TCRdb under 2017. Regarding the study in general: In an earlier analysis of about 560 of the donors, 250 to 300 Gb of sequence data and 100 million or so unique TCR beta sequences from about 179 million T cells were reported. Roughly 300 gigabases of sequencing data and tens of millions of unique TCR sequences were included in an early release covering about 700 HLA-typed donors. Of the approximately 400 genotyped donors, over 65% fell in the genetic ancestry cluster associated with self-reported Caucasian donors. The study was designed to test whether signatures of past pathogen exposure could be identified by cataloging public T cell receptors. Using immunosequencing, the study profiled T cell repertoires from roughly 650 subjects and related those repertoires to cytomegalovirus serostatus. In addition to the first cohort of 666 subjects, a separate validation cohort of 100 to 150 different subjects was used. The study combined high-throughput TCR immunosequencing, statistical association of individual TCRs with disease status, and machine learning to predict cytomegalovirus infection status. In a later analysis, previously published TCR beta repertoires from 600 to 850 donors were re-analyzed and high-resolution HLA genotyping was added so that TCR occurrence patterns could be studied. The later analysis used no new phenotypic data to find candidate immune exposures, relying instead on TCR beta sequences and their occurrence across donors. In an earlier analysis of a few hundred of the donors, high-throughput TCR beta sequencing was used to judge whether each TCR beta V gene segment behaved as functional or pseudogenic. Alongside the repertoire data, information on donor age, sex, ethnicity and CMV serostatus was compiled. Genome-wide SNP genotypes for about 65% of the 666 donors were used in a later genetic analysis, which treated that subset as a discovery cohort. All discovery cohort repertoires had been generated on a single sequencing platform. HLA typing included class I and class II loci at four-digit resolution. Typing coverage differed by locus: A, B, C, DRB1 and DQB1 were typed in about 629-630 donors, DQA1 in 500 to 550, DPA1 in around 580, and DPB1 in 400 to 490. Roughly five DR-DQ haplotypes were handled as single units for association and clustering, since linkage in the cohort was strong. Among approximately 370 genotyped donors of the cohort, an average of around 240,000 unique TCR beta nucleotide sequences was sequenced per donor, of which about 20% were non-productive.

Libraries were constructed by the immunoSEQ multiplex PCR assay. A mixture of 60 forward primers for TCR Vbeta segments and 13 reverse primers for TCR Jbeta segments was used in the multiplex PCR. A multiplex PCR assay on genomic DNA amplified the CDR3 region of rearranged TCR beta genes. On the Illumina HiSeq System, the amplified TCR beta libraries were sequenced as 87-base-pair reads. As for the authors' bioinformatics: A later analysis tallied about 77 million unique TCR beta chains across the 666 repertoires, and about 10 million of those chains were shared by two or more donors. Raw reads were error-corrected and collapsed into unique sequences with a nearest-neighbor algorithm that merged closely related sequences to remove PCR and sequencing errors. CDR3 sequences were aligned to IMGT reference sequences to assign V, D and J gene segments. For a sequence to be retained, a match of at least six nucleotides to both a V gene segment and a J gene segment was required. Rearrangements were classified as productive when the CDR3 lacked stop codons and remained in frame with V and J, and all other rearrangements were classified as non-productive. Following IMGT convention, CDR3 was defined as the stretch from the second conserved V-encoded cysteine to the conserved J-encoded phenylalanine. The earlier analysis of about 570 of the donors excluded any sequence lacking an unambiguous match to a single V gene segment. In an earlier analysis of some 590 of the donors, V segments were called functional above 56.7% productive rearrangements and were called segregating when the between-donor standard deviation exceeded 5%. To diagnose cytomegalovirus status from the catalog of TCR beta chain sequences, a statistical classification framework was built. In a later analysis, V and J genes were assigned by comparing TCR nucleotide sequences against IMGT/GENE-DB human TR gene sequences. In a later analysis, CDR3 sequences and most-parsimonious VDJ recombination scenarios were assigned using the TCRdist pipeline. In a later analysis, every TCR beta chain was defined by the combination of its CDR3 amino acid sequence and its V-gene family, and reads without a unique V-gene family were dropped. A later analysis removed 592 highly shared, low-generation-probability nucleotide sequences to deal with suspected cross-contamination and a sequencing artifact. In a later analysis, a clonal expansion index for each public chain was calculated from normalized within-repertoire ranks of inferred template counts. In a later analysis, generation probabilities were computed using a VDJ recombination model fitted to out-of-frame rearrangements, and the results were checked against IGoR. Hypergeometric tests were used in a later analysis to score TCR-TCR, TCR-HLA and TCR-CMV co-occurrence, with a repertoire-size bias correction applied to the TCR pairs. To estimate false discovery rates, a later analysis permuted the HLA or CMV assignments 20 times. In a later analysis, co-occurring TCRs were grouped using DBSCAN, with TCRdist sequence similarity added in when clustering inside HLA-allele-positive subsets. For co-occurrence clustering, repertoires with fewer than 30,000 or more than 120,000 public chains were excluded, along with about five repertoires with anomalous nucleotide sharing. This is the immuneACCESS table as TCRdb keeps it, with only in-frame sequences that have V and J called. A part of the clones is gone; compared with another copy, unresolved V genes explain less than half, and the rest is unexplained. V, J and clone size are those of that table, while D and trimming were read from the DNA. The sample records roughly 140,000 clones, approximately 80% of which are singletons. 2% to 3% of the sample comes from the top ten.

Taken from cysteine to phenylalanine, the CDR3 has 14 residues. The DNA shown is the 42-base CDR3, in frame from base 1. V is cut by 7 bases and J by 6 bases, and the space between the germline ends is 21 bases. The germline V gene sets CDR1 to SQVTM and CDR2 to ANQGSEA. Regarding this clone: What this receptor recognizes is not known. No per-base quality is available; no much larger clone lies one base away.

Study-wide conclusions, independent of this receptor: When HLA alleles, especially DR and DQ, strongly co-occurred, attributing TCR associations to individual alleles was difficult. Compared with equally common non-associated chains, HLA-associated TCR beta chains in a later analysis were more clonally expanded and had lower generation probabilities. The sequencing pipeline was judged likely to have produced a cluster of highly shared sequence variants as a technical artifact. Correlated functional status among segregating V segments might be attributable to linkage disequilibrium, but an unknown experimental factor could not be ruled out. In this cohort, only TCR beta chains were sequenced, and detectable features were limited by the absence of alpha or paired-chain data. The classifier was reported to diagnose cytomegalovirus status with high specificity and sensitivity in both the original cohort and the validation cohort. HLA typing was unavailable for some donors at each locus, so association tests used only the typed subset. While some public TCRs were present in many individuals, most TCR sequences turned up only very rarely across donors. In vitro tests confirmed that a few of the cytomegalovirus-associated TCR beta chains recognize cytomegalovirus antigens. The authors suggested that the approach could potentially be generalized to other disease states and immunological phenotypes. A later analysis associated about 17,000 TCR beta sequences with specific HLA alleles at a false discovery rate of 0.05. According to a later analysis, TCR association rates differed among HLA loci, with DRB1 alleles showing the most associated TCRs and HLA-C alleles showing the fewest. The 87-base-pair reads could not distinguish some IMGT-functional V segments, including TRBV6-2 and TRBV6-3, so those segments were excluded. Presence/absence analyses assumed roughly uniform sequencing depth across donors, an assumption that may not hold. A later analysis found that most CMV-associated TCR beta chains appeared HLA-restricted, with HLA associations seemingly driven largely by CMV exposure. In the study, approximately 160 TCR beta chains were listed as associated with cytomegalovirus. Because counts were too low, fewer than 20 rarely observed V segments, including chromosome 9 orphons, were excluded from the earlier analysis of 500 to 700 of the donors. CMV serostatus was the only immune exposure information available for the cohort. Compared with the approximately 670-donor mean, donors in an Asian-associated ancestry cluster had fewer N-insertions in productive TCRs, according to a later genetic analysis. An earlier analysis of some 590 of the donors showed that most TCR beta V segments appeared in productive rearrangements either about 87% or about 30% of the time, which broadly matched IMGT annotations. According to a later analysis, parvovirus B19, influenza, CMV and Epstein-Barr virus appeared linked to several top co-occurrence clusters. A later genetic analysis associated a missense DCLRE1C variant with V-gene and J-gene trimming of TCR beta chains, and an independent cohort replicated the association. A further reported finding was that TCR beta sequences accurately predicted the HLA-A and HLA-B alleles for most subjects in the first cohort.

The cohort comprised 710 or so healthy bone marrow donors. All cohort members were sampled while nominally healthy, although unrecorded immune exposures were likely present. The donor was CMV seropositive and belonged to the group of over 250 seropositive cohort members. A peripheral blood sample was provided by each donor, and peripheral blood mononuclear cells were used for TCR beta sequencing. The Qiagen DNeasy Blood Extraction Kit was used to extract genomic DNA from the blood cell samples. This clonotype was obtained from a woman younger than 35 in good health and CMV-seropositive. The rearranged segments are TRBV29-1 and TRBJ1-2; no D gene can be assigned with confidence. What was sequenced was PBMCs. Here the CDR3 is given as CSAAGGPGGNGYTF. The DNA reads TGCAGCGCCGCAGGAGGGCCCGGAGGGAATGGCTACACCTTC.